The text below deals with one T cell receptor (beta chain). Its antigen remains unidentified. V lost 0 bases, J lost 0 bases, and 14 bases lay in between. This CDR3 is built from 17 residues. CDR1 is SGDLS, CDR2 YYNGEE, per germline. Negatively enriched CD4+ T cells were divided by CD45RA into naive and memory. This entry is derived from a study of shared clonotypes between healthy human individuals. Clones were sequenced by immunoSEQ multiplex PCR, and TCRdb holds only the in-frame ones, with some missing. Of 2 million to 3 million clones in the sample, approximately 94% were seen once. Study-level findings and limits: Among the subsets, naive ones generally showed larger estimated richness than memory ones.

The chain recombines TRBV9 with TRBJ2-3; TRBD1 is a possible D gene (5 bases). The clonotype was recovered from a man aged 18 to 29 in good health. Some clones in this sample may be carry-over from other donors' samples. Material: naive CD4+ T cells from PBMCs. Regarding subset: CD45RA+ positively selected. The CDR3, as DNA: TGTGCCAGCAGCGTAGGGCCCTACAGGATGAGCACAGATACGCAGTATTTT. It codes for CASSVGPYRMSTDTQYF. Together with reference TRBV9 and TRBJ2-3, the CDR3 gives the full variable domain: DSGVTQTPKHLITATGQRVTLRCSPRSGDLSVYWYQQSLDQGLQFLIQYYNGEERAKGNILERFSAQQFPDLHSELNLSSLELGDSALYFCASSVGPYRMSTDTQYFGPGTRLTVL.